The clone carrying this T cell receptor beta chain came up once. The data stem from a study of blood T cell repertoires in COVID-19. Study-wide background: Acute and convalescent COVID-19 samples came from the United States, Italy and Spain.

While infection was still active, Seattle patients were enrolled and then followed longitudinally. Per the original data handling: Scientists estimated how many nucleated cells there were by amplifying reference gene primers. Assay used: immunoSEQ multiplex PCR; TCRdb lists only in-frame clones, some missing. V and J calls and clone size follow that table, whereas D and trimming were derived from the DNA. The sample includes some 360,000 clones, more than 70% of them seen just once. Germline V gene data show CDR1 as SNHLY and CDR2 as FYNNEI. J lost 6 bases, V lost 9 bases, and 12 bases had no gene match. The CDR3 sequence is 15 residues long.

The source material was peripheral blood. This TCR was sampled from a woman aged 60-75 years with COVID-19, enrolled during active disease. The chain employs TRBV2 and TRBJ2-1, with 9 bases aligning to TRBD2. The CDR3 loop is CARSGEAGGSNEQFF. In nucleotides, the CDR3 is TGTGCCAGGTCCGGGGAAGCGGGGGGTTCCAATGAGCAGTTCTTC. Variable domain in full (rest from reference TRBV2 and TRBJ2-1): EPEVTQTPSHQVTQMGQEVILRCVPISNHLYFYWYRQILGQKVEFLVSFYNNEISEKSEIFDDQFSVERPDGSNFTLKIRSTKLEDSAMYFCARSGEAGGSNEQFFGPGTRLTVL.